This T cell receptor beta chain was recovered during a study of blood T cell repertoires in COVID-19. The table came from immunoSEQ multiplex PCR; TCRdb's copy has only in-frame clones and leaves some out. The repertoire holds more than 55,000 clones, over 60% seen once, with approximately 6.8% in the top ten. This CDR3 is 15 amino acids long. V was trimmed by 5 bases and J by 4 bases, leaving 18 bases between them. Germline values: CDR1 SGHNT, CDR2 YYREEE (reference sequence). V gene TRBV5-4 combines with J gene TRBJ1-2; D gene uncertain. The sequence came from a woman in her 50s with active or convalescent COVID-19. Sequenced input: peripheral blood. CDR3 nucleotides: TGTGCCAGCAGTCCCCCCCAACGCACTGGCTATGGCTACACCTTC. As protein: CASSPPQRTGYGYTF. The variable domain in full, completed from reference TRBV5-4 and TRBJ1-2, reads ETGVTQSPTHLIKTRGQQVTLRCSSQSGHNTVSWYQQALGQGPQFIFQYYREEENGRGNFPPRFSGLQFPNYSSELNVNALELDDSALYLCASSPPQRTGYGYTFGSGTRLTVV.